This TCR beta chain appears in the sequencing data of a study of response to subunit inactivated influenza vaccine. Study-wide results and caveats: Authors suggested each seasonal flu vaccination may recruit only limited numbers of new T cells.

This CDR3 is built from 16 residues. CDR1 and CDR2 (germline): SGHTA, FQGNSA. V was shortened by 5 bases and J by 1 base, with 15 bases between the two germline ends. MiXCR was run by TCRdb on the RT-PCR reads, yielding one entry per CDR3 protein. The sample has more than 700,000 distinct CDR3 sequences, roughly 20% seen once. In regard to this clonotype: Antigen: not known.

This clonotype was sampled from a man aged 50 to 59 who received an inactivated influenza vaccine. The chain is built from TRBV7-2 and TRBJ2-1; D tentatively fits TRBD1 or TRBD2 (6 bases each). The material sequenced was PBMCs from blood, taken around 5 days after vaccination. CDR3 nucleotide sequence: TGTGCCAGCAGCCGTCGAGGGGGGTTATCCTACAATGAGCAGTTCTTC. Residues: CASSRRGGLSYNEQFF.